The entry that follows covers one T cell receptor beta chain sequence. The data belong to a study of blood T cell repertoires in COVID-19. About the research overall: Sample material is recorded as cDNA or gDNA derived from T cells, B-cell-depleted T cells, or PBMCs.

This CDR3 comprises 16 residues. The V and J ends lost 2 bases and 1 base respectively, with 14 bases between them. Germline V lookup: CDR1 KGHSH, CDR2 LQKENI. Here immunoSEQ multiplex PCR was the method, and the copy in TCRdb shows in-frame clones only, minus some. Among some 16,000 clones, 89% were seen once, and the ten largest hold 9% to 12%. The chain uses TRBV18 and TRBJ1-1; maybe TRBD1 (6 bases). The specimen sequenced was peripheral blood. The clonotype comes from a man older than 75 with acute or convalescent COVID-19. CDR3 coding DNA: TGTGCCAGCTCACCAGCGAGACAGGCACCGAACACTGAAGCTTTCTTT. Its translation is CASSPARQAPNTEAFF.